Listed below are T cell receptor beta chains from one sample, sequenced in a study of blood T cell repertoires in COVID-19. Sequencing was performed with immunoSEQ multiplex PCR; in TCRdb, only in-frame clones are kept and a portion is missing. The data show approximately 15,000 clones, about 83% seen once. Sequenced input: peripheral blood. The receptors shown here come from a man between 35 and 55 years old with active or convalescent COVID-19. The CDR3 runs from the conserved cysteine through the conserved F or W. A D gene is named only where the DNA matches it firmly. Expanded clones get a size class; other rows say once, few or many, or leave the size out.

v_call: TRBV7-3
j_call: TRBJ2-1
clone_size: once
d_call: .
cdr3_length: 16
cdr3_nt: TGTGCCAGCAGCTTAAGGGATTTGGGGGGTGGTAATGAGCAGTTCTTC
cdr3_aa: CASSLRDLGGGNEQFF

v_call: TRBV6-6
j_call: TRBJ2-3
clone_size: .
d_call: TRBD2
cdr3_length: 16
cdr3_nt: TGTGCCAGCAGTCCTTGGACTAGCGGTTCCACAGATACGCAGTATTTT
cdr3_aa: CASSPWTSGSTDTQYF

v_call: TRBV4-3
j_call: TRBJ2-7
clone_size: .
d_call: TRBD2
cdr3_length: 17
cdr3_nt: TGCGCCAGCAGCCAAGTCCTTCAGCGGGAGTCGGCCTACGAGCAGTACTTC
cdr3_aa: CASSQVLQRESAYEQYF

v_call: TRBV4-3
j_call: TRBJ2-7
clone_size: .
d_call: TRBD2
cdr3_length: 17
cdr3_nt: TGCGCCAGCAGCCAAGATCACCCCGGGAGGGCCTGGAGTGAGCAGTACTTC
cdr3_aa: CASSQDHPGRAWSEQYF

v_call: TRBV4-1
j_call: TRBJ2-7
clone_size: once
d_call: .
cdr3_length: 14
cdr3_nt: TGCGCCAGCAGCCAAGATAGCGGATTCTACGAGCAGTACTTC
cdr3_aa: CASSQDSGFYEQYF

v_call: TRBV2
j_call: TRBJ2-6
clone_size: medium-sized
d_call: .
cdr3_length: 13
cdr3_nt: TGTGCCGGGCTTGAACGAGGGGCCAACGTCCTGACTTTC
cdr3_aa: CAGLERGANVLTF

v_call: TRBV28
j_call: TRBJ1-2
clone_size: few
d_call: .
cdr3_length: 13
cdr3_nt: TGTGCCGGGGCATCGACTGCTAACTATGGCTACACCTTC
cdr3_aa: CAGASTANYGYTF

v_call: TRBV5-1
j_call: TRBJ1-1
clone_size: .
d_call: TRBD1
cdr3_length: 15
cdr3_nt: TGCGCCAGCAGCTACTCAGGACAGGGGCTCACTGAAGCTTTCTTT
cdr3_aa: CASSYSGQGLTEAFF

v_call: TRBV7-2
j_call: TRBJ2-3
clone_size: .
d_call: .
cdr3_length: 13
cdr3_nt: TGTGCCAGCAGCCGAGACCACGGGGGTACGCAGTATTTT
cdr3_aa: CASSRDHGGTQYF

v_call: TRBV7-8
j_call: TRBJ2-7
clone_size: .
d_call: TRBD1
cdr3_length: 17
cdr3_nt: TGTGCCAGCAGCTCAGCCCCCGGGACAGGTCTATTCTACGAGCAGTACTTC
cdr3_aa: CASSSAPGTGLFYEQYF

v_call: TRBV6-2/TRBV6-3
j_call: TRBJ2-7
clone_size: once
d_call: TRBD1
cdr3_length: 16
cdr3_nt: TGTGCCAGCAGTTACGATGAGACAGGGAGTTCTTGTGAGCAGTACTTC
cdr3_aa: CASSYDETGSSCEQYF

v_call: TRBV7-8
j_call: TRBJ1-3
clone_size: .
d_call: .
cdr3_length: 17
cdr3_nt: TGTGCCAGCAGCCGAATCGCGCGGAGGGGCTCTGGAAACACCATATATTTT
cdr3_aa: CASSRIARRGSGNTIYF